This entry is about one T cell receptor beta chain. This specimen comes from a study of blood T cell repertoires in COVID-19. Background on the study: PBMCs, B-cell-depleted T cells, or T cells provided the cDNA or gDNA that made up the material.

In the original workflow: Reference gene primers were amplified, and this amplification served to estimate nucleated cell counts. The method was immunoSEQ multiplex PCR; TCRdb's version includes in-frame clones alone and lacks a portion of them. V and J calls and clone size are as listed in that table; D and trimming were resolved from the DNA. Of approximately 130,000 clones in the sample, 86% were seen once. This CDR3 has 14 residues. The germline V gene has CDR1 SGHRS and CDR2 YFSETQ. V dropped 4 bases and J dropped 5 bases, with 12 bases sitting between them. The sample taken for sequencing was peripheral blood. This clonotype was obtained from a woman in her forties or fifties who had recovered from COVID-19. The chain links TRBV5-1 to TRBJ1-4; maybe TRBD1 (6 bases). The CDR3 DNA reads as TGCGCCAGCAGCCCGACAGGATTCAATGAAAAACTGTTTTTT. Its protein product is CASSPTGFNEKLFF.